This TCR beta chain was found in a study of blood T cell repertoires in COVID-19. About the study: COVID-19 samples from acute and convalescent phases originated in the United States, Italy and Spain. PBMCs, B-cell-depleted T cells, or T cells were the source of the cDNA or gDNA that made up the material.

In the original processing: Reference gene primer amplification gave estimated nucleated cell counts. The method was immunoSEQ multiplex PCR; TCRdb's version includes in-frame clones alone and lacks a portion of them. The V and J calls and clone size were taken over from that table, and D and trimming were inferred from the DNA. The sample has tens of thousands of clones; roughly 63% are singletons. The receptor was isolated from an elderly man with acute or convalescent COVID-19. The specimen was peripheral blood.

The CDR3, as DNA: TGTGCCTGGAAGGGGGCTCGGAATTCACCCCTCCACTTT. Protein sequence: CAWKGARNSPLHF. The rearrangement joins TRBV30 to TRBJ1-6, with 7 bases identical to TRBD1. Per the germline V gene, CDR1 is GTSNPN and CDR2 is SVGIG (reference sequence). V lost 4 bases to trimming and J lost 7 bases; unmatched junction nucleotides: 4. The CDR3 loop spans 13 amino acids.